The 12 T cell receptor beta chains below all came from one sample that was sequenced in a study of cytomegalovirus exposure and HLA in healthy donors. In the PCR, 60 Vbeta and 13 Jbeta primers were used. Profiling relied on immunoSEQ multiplex PCR, and the TCRdb table lists in-frame clones only, not all of them. The sample has 310,000 or so clones; 85% to 90% are singletons. Sample: PBMCs. These receptors originate from a woman aged 18-35 years in good health and CMV-seronegative.

The J gene is TRBJ2-7, the V gene TRBV5-7; D gene unclear. TRBV5-7 is annotated as an ORF whose role is uncertain. CDR3 length equals 13 residues. Deletions cut 3 bases from V and 0 bases from J, with 7 bases between. The CDR3 sequence is CASSSPCSYEQYF. DNA of the CDR3: TGTGCCAGCAGCTCCCCTTGCTCCTACGAGCAGTACTTC.

V gene TRBV18 combines with J gene TRBJ2-3; D call uncertain. With 2 bases removed from V and 2 bases from J, the gap between germline ends came to 8 bases. Germline V lookup: CDR1 KGHSH, CDR2 LQKENI. This CDR3 contains 14 residues. CDR3 sequence: CASSPMSSTDTQYF. The CDR3 DNA sequence: TGTGCCAGCTCACCAATGAGCTCCACAGATACGCAGTATTTT.

This sequence joins TRBV11-2 and TRBJ1-6; D gene ambiguous. Germline assignment: CDR1 SGHAT and CDR2 FQNNGV. The V end was cut by 0 bases, the J end by 15 bases, with 6 bases between. The CDR3 sequence is 11 residues long. Written as DNA, the CDR3 is TGTGCCAGCAGCTTAGAAGCGGGCCTCCACTTT. Amino acid sequence: CASSLEAGLHF.

With respect to this clone: Different DNA sequences within this sample yield the same CDR3. The chain combines TRBV4-1 with TRBJ1-6; maybe TRBD1 (5 bases). CDR1 and CDR2 (germline): MGHRA, YSYEKL. There are 15 residues in the CDR3. With 8 bases removed from V and 2 bases from J, the gap between germline ends came to 13 bases. The chain's CDR3 is CASGRGTTYNSPLHF. CDR3 nucleotides: TGCGCCAGCGGGCGGGGGACTACCTATAATTCACCCCTCCACTTT.

The chain recombines TRBV11-2 with TRBJ2-5, with 7 bases aligning to TRBD1. The J call may not be correct, given that the DNA end is closer to TRBJ2-7. The CDR3 has 15 residues. CDR1 is SGHAT and CDR2 is FQNNGV in the germline V gene. This CDR3 is CASSLGATGSYEQYF. As DNA, the CDR3 is TGTGCCAGCAGCTTAGGGGCGACAGGGAGCTACGAGCAGTACTTC.

The V and J genes are TRBV19 and TRBJ2-5; 10 bases match TRBD2. This CDR3 is built from 15 residues. Germline CDR1 reads LNHDA; CDR2 reads SQIVND (reference sequence). With 5 bases clipped from V and 5 bases from J, the junction kept 8 bases outside the gene matches. The CDR3 sequence: CASSEGLAGAETQYF. The CDR3 DNA reads TGTGCCAGTAGTGAGGGTCTAGCGGGGGCGGAGACCCAGTACTTC. The full variable domain, with the rest looked up from reference TRBV19 and TRBJ2-5, is DGGITQSPKYLFRKEGQNVTLSCEQNLNHDAMYWYRQDPGQGLRLIYYSQIVNDFQKGDIAEGYSVSREKKESFPLTVTSAQKNPTAFYLCASSEGLAGAETQYFGPGTRLLVL.

The chain employs TRBV19 and TRBJ2-7; possible D gene TRBD1, 6 bases. The CDR3 sequence is 14 residues long. Germline CDR1 LNHDA, CDR2 SQIVND (reference sequence). V gave up 4 bases and J gave up 0 bases, with 10 bases separating them. CDR3 sequence: CASSRQDFSYEQYF. In DNA, the CDR3 is TGTGCCAGTAGTAGACAGGACTTCTCCTACGAGCAGTACTTC.

The chain has TRBV5-1 and TRBJ2-7; 7 bases agree with TRBD1. The J segment lost 1 base and the V segment lost 2 bases, leaving 3 bases of the junction unmatched. Per the germline V gene, CDR1 is SGHRS and CDR2 is YFSETQ. The CDR3 sequence is 14 residues long. This chain's CDR3 is CASSFWTGSYEQYF. CDR3 DNA: TGCGCCAGCAGCTTCTGGACAGGTTCCTACGAGCAGTACTTC.

V and J are TRBV2 and TRBJ2-5; D gene unclear. Germline CDR1 is SNHLY and CDR2 is FYNNEI. The CDR3 totals 11 residues. V shed 6 bases and J shed 5 bases, with 7 bases lying between them. This CDR3 is CASREYETQYF. The DNA of the CDR3 is TGTGCCAGCAGGGAGTACGAGACCCAGTACTTC.

The chain employs TRBV18 and TRBJ2-2; no clear D. The germline gives CDR1 KGHSH, CDR2 LQKENI. Deletions cut 1 base from V and 3 bases from J, with 15 bases between. The CDR3 length is 17 residues. In DNA form, the CDR3 reads TGTGCCAGCTCACCACAGGCGACATCGACCTACACCGGGGAGCTGTTTTTT. Protein sequence: CASSPQATSTYTGELFF. Combining the CDR3 with reference TRBV18 and TRBJ2-2 gives the whole variable domain NAGVMQNPRHLVRRRGQEARLRCSPMKGHSHVYWYRQLPEEGLKFMVYLQKENIIDESGMPKERFSAEFPKEGPSILRIQQVVRGDSAAYFCASSPQATSTYTGELFFGEGSRLTVL.

The CDR3 DNA sequence: TGTGCCAGCAGTACAGGGGGCGATTCACCCCTCCACTTT. It is translated as CASSTGGDSPLHF. The rearrangement links TRBV5-5 to TRBJ1-6; 9 bases match TRBD1. CDR1 and CDR2 from the germline V gene are SGHKS and YYEKEE (reference sequence). CDR3 length: 13 amino acids. V was clipped by 5 bases and J by 8 bases; unmatched bases: 2.

This clone was seen a few times. The chain recombines TRBV2 with TRBJ2-3; D is ambiguous. V was shortened by 7 bases and J by 0 bases, with 11 bases between the two germline ends. Germline V CDR1 and CDR2: SNHLY, FYNNEI. The CDR3 is 14 residues long. DNA of the CDR3: TGTGCCAGCATGGCTCCCCCTAGCACAGATACGCAGTATTTT. Residues: CASMAPPSTDTQYF.